The clone carrying this TCR beta chain has only a few counts. What it binds is not known. The junction had 0 bases not matched to a gene; V was cut back by 0 bases and J by 4 bases. In germline, CDR1 is SGHDT, CDR2 YYEEEE. The CDR3 contains 15 residues. Participants comprised healthy donors of bone marrow. The entry originates in a study of cytomegalovirus exposure and HLA in healthy donors. Points from the study as a whole: The majority of TCR sequences were rare, yet some public TCRs appeared in many donors. TCR beta V- and J-gene trimming, according to a later analysis, was linked to a missense DCLRE1C variant.

PCR involved 60 Vbeta and 13 Jbeta primers. TCRdb keeps only in-frame clones here, not all; method: immunoSEQ multiplex PCR. The sample carries 65,000 to 100,000 clones, 75% recorded once. The specimen was PBMCs. The rearrangement links TRBV5-6 to TRBJ2-5; TRBD2 matches 13 bases. This TCR came from a man aged 35 to 55 in good health and CMV-seronegative. CDR3 sequence reads: CASSLGTSGRETQYF. The CDR3, as DNA: TGTGCCAGCAGCTTGGGGACTAGCGGGAGAGAGACCCAGTACTTC.